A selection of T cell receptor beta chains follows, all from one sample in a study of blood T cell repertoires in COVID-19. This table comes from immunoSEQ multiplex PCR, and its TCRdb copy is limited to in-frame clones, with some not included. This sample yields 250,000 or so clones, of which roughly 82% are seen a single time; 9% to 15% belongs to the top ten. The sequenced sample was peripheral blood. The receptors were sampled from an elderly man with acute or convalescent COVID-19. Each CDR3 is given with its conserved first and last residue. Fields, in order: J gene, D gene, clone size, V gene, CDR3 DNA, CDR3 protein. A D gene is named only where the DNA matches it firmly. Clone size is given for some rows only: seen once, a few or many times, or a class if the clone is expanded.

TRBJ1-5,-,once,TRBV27,TGTGCCAGCAGCCCACATGCGGGGTGGGTACTTACCGTTCAGCCCCAGCATTTT,CASSPHAGWVLTVQPQHF
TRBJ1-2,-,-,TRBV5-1,TGCGCCAGCAGCTTCGGGGTGGACGGGGGTGGCTACACCTTC,CASSFGVDGGGYTF
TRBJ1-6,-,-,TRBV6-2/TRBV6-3,TGTGCCAGCAGTTCCGTCAATTCACCCCTCCACTTT,CASSSVNSPLHF
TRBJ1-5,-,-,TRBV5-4,TGTGCCAGCAGCTTGGGGGGACAAGGAGTCCAGCCCCAGCATTTT,CASSLGGQGVQPQHF
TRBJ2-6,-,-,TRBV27,TGTGCCAGCACCCCCAGGGCTGGGGCCAACGTCCTGACTTTC,CASTPRAGANVLTF
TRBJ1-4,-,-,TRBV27,TGTGCCAGCAGTTTCACAGGGAGGGGTGAAAAACTGTTTTTT,CASSFTGRGEKLFF
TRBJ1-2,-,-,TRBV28,TGTGCCTCTCAGGGGTTGTCCGGCTACACCTTC,CASQGLSGYTF
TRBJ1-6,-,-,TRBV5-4,TGTGCCAGCAGCTCGGGAGATTACAATTCACCCCTCCACTTT,CASSSGDYNSPLHF
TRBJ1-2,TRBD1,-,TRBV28,TGTGCCACTAGACAGGGTAACTATGGCTACACCTTC,CATRQGNYGYTF
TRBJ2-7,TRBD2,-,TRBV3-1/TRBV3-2,TGTGCCAGCAGCCAAGATTGGATAGCGGGGACCTACGAGCAGTACTTC,CASSQDWIAGTYEQYF
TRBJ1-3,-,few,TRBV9,TGTGCCAGCAGCGACCTAACCTCTGGAAACACCATATATTTT,CASSDLTSGNTIYF
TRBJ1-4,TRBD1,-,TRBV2,TGTGCCAGCAGTCTAGACAGGGGGCAAGAAGAAAAACTGTTTTTT,CASSLDRGQEEKLFF
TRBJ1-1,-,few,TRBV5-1,TGCGCCAGCAGCTTGGAGTCAGTCACTGAAGCTTTCTTT,CASSLESVTEAFF
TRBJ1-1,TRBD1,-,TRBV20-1,TGCAGTGCTAGTCTCCTTCGACAGGGGCACATGAACACTGAAGCTTTCTTT,CSASLLRQGHMNTEAFF
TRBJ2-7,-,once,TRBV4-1,TGCGCCAGCAGCCAAGAGCAGGTGGGTTGGGACGAGCAGTACTTC,CASSQEQVGWDEQYF
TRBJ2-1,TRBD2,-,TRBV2,TGTGCCAGCAGTGAGAGACTAGCGGGACGCAATGAGCAGTTCTTC,CASSERLAGRNEQFF
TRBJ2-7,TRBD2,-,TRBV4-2,TGTGCCAGCAGCCAATTGGGTAGCGGGGGGGCCGAGCAGTACTTC,CASSQLGSGGAEQYF
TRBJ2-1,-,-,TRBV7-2,TGTGCCAGCAGCAACGCGGGACAGTACAATGAGCAGTTCTTC,CASSNAGQYNEQFF
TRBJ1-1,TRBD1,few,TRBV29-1,TGCAGCGTCCGCCGGGACAGGACCGCTGAAGCTTTCTTT,CSVRRDRTAEAFF
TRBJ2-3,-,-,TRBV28,TGTGCCAGCAGTTCAGGATTCACAGATACGCAGTATTTT,CASSSGFTDTQYF
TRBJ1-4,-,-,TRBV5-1,TGCGCCAGCAGCTTGGCAATGGGGCTGGGAGAAAAACTGTTTTTT,CASSLAMGLGEKLFF
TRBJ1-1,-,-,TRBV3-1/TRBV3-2,TGTGCCAGCAGCCAAGGGGCAGGGAACACTGAAGCTTTCTTT,CASSQGAGNTEAFF
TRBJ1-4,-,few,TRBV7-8,TGTGCCAGCAGCTTAACGTCTTGGGGGCGAGCTAATGAAAAACTGTTTTTT,CASSLTSWGRANEKLFF
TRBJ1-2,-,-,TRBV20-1,TGCAGTGCTAGAGCGCGAGGAAGCTACACCTTC,CSARARGSYTF
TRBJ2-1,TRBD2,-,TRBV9,TGTGCCAGCAGCCCGGGACTAGCGGGACGGAATGAGCAGTTCTTC,CASSPGLAGRNEQFF
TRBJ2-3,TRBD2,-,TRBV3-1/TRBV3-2,TGTGCCAGCAGTCGACTAGCGGGGGGCCTGGATACGCAGTATTTT,CASSRLAGGLDTQYF
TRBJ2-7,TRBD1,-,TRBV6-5,TGTGCCACCTCGCTGGGACAGACCTCTTACGAGCAGTACTTC,CATSLGQTSYEQYF
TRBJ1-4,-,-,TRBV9,TGTGCCAGCAGCCTAACCGGGGAAAAACTGTTTTTT,CASSLTGEKLFF